The 13 T cell receptor beta chains in this list originate from one sample, sequenced in a study of cytomegalovirus exposure and HLA in healthy donors. Primers for the PCR totalled 60 Vbeta and 13 Jbeta. Profiling relied on immunoSEQ multiplex PCR, and the TCRdb table lists in-frame clones only, not all of them. The sample yields over 150,000 clones, 77% seen once. Sequencing used PBMCs. Source of these receptors: a woman aged 25-40 years in good health and CMV-seropositive.

The J gene is TRBJ2-7, the V gene TRBV5-1, with D possibly being TRBD2 (5 bases). The CDR3 length is 11 residues. Germline V lookup: CDR1 SGHRS, CDR2 YFSETQ. Trimming removed 4 bases at V and 4 bases at J, with 6 bases between. The CDR3 protein is CASSRDYEQYF. As DNA, the CDR3 is TGCGCCAGCAGCCGGGATTACGAGCAGTACTTC.

The rearrangement links TRBV7-2 to TRBJ1-1, with 10 bases matching TRBD1. The V segment lost 5 bases and the J segment 4 bases; nucleotides outside the gene matches: 7. Germline loops: CDR1 SGHTA, CDR2 FQGNSA. The CDR3 extends over 15 amino acids. The CDR3 protein is CASSDRDRGATEAFF. In nucleotides, the CDR3 is TGTGCCAGCAGCGACCGGGACAGGGGAGCCACTGAAGCTTTCTTT.

This clone came up a few times. Here the CDR3 DNA reads TGTGCCAGCTCACCATCCGGGCGAGGGCCAGATACGCAGTATTTT. Protein sequence: CASSPSGRGPDTQYF. The V and J genes are TRBV18 and TRBJ2-3; perhaps TRBD2 as D (5 bases). This CDR3 contains 15 residues. V was pared by 2 bases and J by 4 bases, with 13 bases between. Germline V lookup: CDR1 KGHSH, CDR2 LQKENI.

Only a few counts were recorded for this clone. This rearrangement joins TRBV11-2 to TRBJ2-5, with D perhaps TRBD2 (6 bases). Trimming took 0 bases from V and 1 from J, leaving 9 bases between them. The germline V gene encodes CDR1 SGHAT and CDR2 FQNNGV. The CDR3 totals 15 residues. CDR3 coding DNA: TGTGCCAGCAGCTTAGATTCTAGCGCCCAAGAGACCCAGTACTTC. Its protein is CASSLDSSAQETQYF.

The chain employs TRBV18 and TRBJ1-1; 9 bases are shared with TRBD1. The CDR3 length is 15 residues. V shed 5 bases and J 3 bases; nucleotides not matched to a gene: 7. Germline lookup yields CDR1 KGHSH and CDR2 LQKENI. CDR3 in DNA: TGTGCCAGCTCATTAGAGACAGGGGGACACACTGAAGCTTTCTTT. It specifies CASSLETGGHTEAFF.

V usage is TRBV6-1 and J usage is TRBJ2-1, with 11 bases aligning to TRBD2. Germline V lookup: CDR1 MNHNS, CDR2 SASEGT. The CDR3 loop spans 17 amino acids. With 2 bases clipped from V and 3 bases from J, the junction kept 6 bases outside the gene matches. In DNA form, the CDR3 reads TGTGCCAGCAGTGAATTTGGGACTAGCGGTGTCTACAATGAGCAGTTCTTC. Translated: CASSEFGTSGVYNEQFF.

The rearrangement uses TRBV9 and TRBJ2-1, with a tentative D call TRBD1 (6 bases). The CDR3 loop spans 14 amino acids. Trimming removed 2 bases at V and 4 bases at J, with 10 bases between. CDR1 is SGDLS and CDR2 is YYNGEE in the germline V gene. The CDR3 is CASSVGTTYNEQFF. In nucleotides, the CDR3 is TGTGCCAGCAGCGTCGGGACAACTTACAATGAGCAGTTCTTC.

The table lists this clone with a few counts. The genes are TRBV7-2 and TRBJ2-5; perhaps TRBD1 as D (6 bases). Germline CDR1 SGHTA, CDR2 FQGNSA. The CDR3 totals 15 residues. V shed 3 bases and J shed 1 base, with 12 bases lying between them. The CDR3, as DNA: TGTGCCAGCAGCTTTTACAGGGATCCCCAAGAGACCCAGTACTTC. Encoded protein: CASSFYRDPQETQYF.

The V call is TRBV4-2, the J call TRBJ2-3; D may be TRBD2 (8 bases). Trimming cost V 2 bases and J 5 bases, with 20 bases left between them. The CDR3 totals 17 residues. Germline loops: CDR1 LGHNA, CDR2 YNFKEQ. Here the CDR3 reads CASSQRTSRGGEDTQYF. The CDR3 DNA sequence: TGTGCCAGCAGCCAAAGGACTAGCAGGGGGGGAGAAGATACGCAGTATTTT.

V and J are TRBV10-3 and TRBJ1-1, with 9 bases that match TRBD1. CDR1 and CDR2 (germline): ENHRY, SYGVKD. V trimming: 5 bases; J trimming: 4 bases; junction bases outside the gene matches: 11. The CDR3 loop spans 16 amino acids. DNA of the CDR3: TGTGCCATCAGTTTAAGGTCGACAGGGGGGCTCACTGAAGCTTTCTTT. Translating it yields CAISLRSTGGLTEAFF.

This chain joins TRBV4-2 and TRBJ2-7; 7 nucleotides agree with TRBD2. Unmatched junction bases numbered 2, after V lost 1 base and J lost 5 bases. The CDR3 covers 13 residues. CDR1 and CDR2 from the germline V gene are LGHNA and YNFKEQ. CDR3 residues: CASSQGAGDEQYF. In nucleotides, the CDR3 is TGTGCCAGCAGCCAAGGGGCGGGGGACGAGCAGTACTTC.

The chain has TRBV7-6 and TRBJ1-2; no clear D. This CDR3 has 15 residues. The germline V gene has CDR1 SGHVS and CDR2 FNYEAQ. V was clipped by 1 base and J by 5 bases, with 14 bases between them. CDR3 nucleotides: TGTGCCAGCAGCTTAGTGATAGGGCGGGCATATGGCTACACCTTC. Amino acid sequence: CASSLVIGRAYGYTF.

V gene TRBV7-6 combines with J gene TRBJ2-7, with TRBD2 as a possible D gene (5 bases). Per the germline V gene, CDR1 is SGHVS and CDR2 is FNYEAQ. CDR3 length equals 13 residues. The V gene lost 4 bases and the J gene lost 5 bases, with 12 bases spanning the gap. CDR3 loop: CASSSPSGNEQYF. The CDR3 nucleotides are TGTGCCAGCAGCTCACCATCGGGGAACGAGCAGTACTTC.